The T cell receptor beta chain described here comes from a study of molecular identifiers for immune sequencing clone quantification. Study outcomes and limitations: Over 97% of effector molecules, but under 1% in naive cells, were held by clones with more than 20 RNA copies.

TCRdb passed the PCR reads through MiXCR, listing each CDR3 protein once. The sample holds tens of thousands of distinct CDR3 sequences, about 18% seen once. At least ten counts were recorded for this clonotype. What it binds is not known. Material for sequencing was naive CD8+ T cells from blood, with Jurkat cell RNA spiked in. Stated subset: FACS-sorted CD8+CD4-CCR7+CD45RA+ naive T cells. The clonotype comes from a human donor in good health. Some libraries in this study had Jurkat cell RNA spiked in.

CDR3 sequence: CASNTWTEAFF. The CDR3, as DNA: TGTGCCAGTAATACCTGGACTGAAGCTTTCTTT. The chain links TRBV19 to TRBJ1-1; D is uncertain. Looked up from germline, CDR1 is LNHDA and CDR2 is SQIVND (reference sequence). The CDR3 consists of 11 residues. Between the trimmed V and J ends, which lost 7 bases and 5 bases, there was a span of 8 bases.